Below, 16 T cell receptor beta chains from the same sample are listed, as sequenced in a study of cytomegalovirus exposure and HLA in healthy donors. PCR primers comprised 60 Vbeta and 13 Jbeta primers. Sequencing was performed with immunoSEQ multiplex PCR; in TCRdb, only in-frame clones are kept and a portion is missing. The table has around 180,000 clones, roughly four fifths seen once; the top ten hold roughly 5%. The sample taken for sequencing was PBMCs. These receptor sequences come from a man in his late teens or twenties in good health and CMV-seronegative.

The rearrangement links TRBV5-5 to TRBJ2-7; 9 nucleotides align to TRBD2. The CDR3 covers 15 residues. The J segment lost 2 bases and the V segment lost 0 bases, leaving 3 bases of the junction unmatched. Germline loops: CDR1 SGHKS, CDR2 YYEKEE (reference sequence). CDR3 region: CASSLGVAGAYEQYF. CDR3 DNA: TGTGCCAGCAGCTTGGGAGTAGCGGGAGCCTACGAGCAGTACTTC. Supplemented by reference TRBV5-5 and TRBJ2-7, the full variable domain reads DAGVTQSPTHLIKTRGQQVTLRCSPISGHKSVSWYQQVLGQGPQFIFQYYEKEERGRGNFPDRFSARQFPNYSSELNVNALLLGDSALYLCASSLGVAGAYEQYFGPGTRLTVT.

The chain links TRBV5-4 to TRBJ2-5, with a possible D match to TRBD2 (5 bases). Per the germline V gene, CDR1 is SGHNT and CDR2 is YYREEE (reference sequence). V was pared by 7 bases and J by 5 bases, with 21 bases between. This CDR3 spans 15 amino acids. The CDR3, as DNA: TGTGCCAGCTCCAAAGGAGGACTTAGTGGTGAGACCCAGTACTTC. This sequence encodes CASSKGGLSGETQYF.

The V call is TRBV20-1, the J call TRBJ1-1, with D hard to call. The CDR3 loop spans 11 amino acids. The V end lost 6 bases, the J end lost 7 bases, and 12 bases lay between the germline ends. Germline loops: CDR1 DFQATT, CDR2 SNEGSKA (reference sequence). The CDR3 is CSAGRPDEAFF. DNA of the CDR3: TGCAGTGCGGGCAGGCCCGATGAAGCTTTCTTT.

This clone turned up a few times. Written as DNA, the CDR3 is TGTGCCAGCAGCCCCGGGACAGTAAGCTCTGGAAACACCATATATTTT. Its translation is CASSPGTVSSGNTIYF. V gene TRBV28 combines with J gene TRBJ1-3; 7 bases map to TRBD1. Per germline, CDR1 MDHEN and CDR2 SYDVKM. With 6 bases clipped from V and 0 bases from J, the junction kept 8 bases outside the gene matches. This CDR3 has 16 amino acids.

The chain couples TRBV19 to TRBJ1-1; no clear D. V was pared by 6 bases and J by 5 bases, with 7 bases between. The CDR3 extends over 11 amino acids. Germline values: CDR1 LNHDA, CDR2 SQIVND (reference sequence). The CDR3 is CASRQKTEAFF. The CDR3, as DNA: TGTGCCAGTAGGCAGAAAACTGAAGCTTTCTTT.

CDR3 sequence reads: CASSFREGGTQYF. The CDR3 coding sequence is TGTGCCAGCAGCTTCCGGGAGGGCGGGACCCAGTACTTC. The chain carries TRBV11-3 and TRBJ2-5, with 8 bases that match TRBD2. The CDR3 sequence is 13 residues long. V shed 3 bases, J shed 7 bases, and the junction held 4 bases outside the gene matches. Germline lookup yields CDR1 SGHNT and CDR2 YENEEA.

The CDR3 coding sequence is TGTGCCAGCAGCTTAGACGTCTACTATACGCAGTATTTT. This encodes CASSLDVYYTQYF. The chain employs TRBV7-2 and TRBJ2-3; D call uncertain. The CDR3 length is 13 residues. Trimming cost V 1 base and J 7 bases, with 9 bases left between them. CDR1 is SGHTA, CDR2 FQGNSA, per germline. The full variable domain, completed using reference TRBV7-2 and TRBJ2-3, is GAGVSQSPSNKVTEKGKDVELRCDPISGHTALYWYRQSLGQGLEFLIYFQGNSAPDKSGLPSDRFSAERTGGSVSTLTIQRTQQEDSAVYLCASSLDVYYTQYFGPGTRLTVL.

The rearrangement joins TRBV6-6 to TRBJ1-5; D remains unclear. Germline V lookup: CDR1 MNHNY, CDR2 SVGAGI (reference sequence). The CDR3 is made up of 14 amino acids. The V end lost 7 bases, the J end lost 3 bases, and 13 bases lay between the germline ends. The CDR3 spells CASTDAGDNQPQHF. CDR3 sequence (DNA): TGTGCCAGCACAGACGCAGGCGACAATCAGCCCCAGCATTTT.

The rearrangement uses TRBV11-2 and TRBJ2-2; 8 nucleotides agree with TRBD2. Germline CDR1 reads SGHAT; CDR2 reads FQNNGV. This CDR3 region has 18 residues. V lost 5 bases to trimming and J lost 3 bases; unmatched junction nucleotides: 14. This chain's CDR3 is CASSPRPVAGPDTGELFF. CDR3 DNA sequence: TGTGCCAGCAGCCCGCGACCAGTAGCGGGACCAGACACCGGGGAGCTGTTTTTT.

This clone was counted once. This chain connects TRBV5-1 to TRBJ2-5; 8 bases agree with TRBD1. The J call may be mistaken, given a closer DNA end match to TRBJ2-7. In germline, CDR1 is SGHRS, CDR2 YFSETQ. The CDR3 sequence is 13 residues long. The CDR3 DNA follows: TGCGCCAGCTCGGAGACAGGGGCCTACGAGCAGTACTTC. Its translation is CASSETGAYEQYF.

This clone was counted a single time. This chain uses TRBV27 with TRBJ2-7, with a weak D call TRBD1 (6 bases). Trimming shortened V by 3 bases and J by 3 bases, and 9 bases separated the two germline ends. The CDR3 has 13 residues. The germline gives CDR1 MNHEY, CDR2 SMNVEV (reference sequence). CDR3 amino acids: CASSFGQNYEQYF. The CDR3 coding sequence is TGTGCCAGCAGTTTTGGACAGAACTACGAGCAGTACTTC.

V is TRBV9 and J is TRBJ2-6; D is possibly TRBD1 (6 bases). Germline V gives CDR1 SGDLS, CDR2 YYNGEE. Trimming left V 4 bases short and J 1 base short, with 18 bases between. This CDR3 spans 18 amino acids. Here the CDR3 reads CASSSNRAGYSGANVLTF. CDR3 DNA: TGTGCCAGCAGCTCGAACAGGGCCGGCTATTCTGGGGCCAACGTCCTGACTTTC.

The chain is built from TRBV5-1 and TRBJ1-2; 7 bases are a match to TRBD1. CDR1 and CDR2 from the germline V gene are SGHRS and YFSETQ. The junction had 11 bases not matched to a gene; V was cut back by 4 bases and J by 5 bases. The CDR3 is 15 residues long. The chain's CDR3 is CASSQDTGVGYGYTF. For the CDR3, the DNA is TGCGCCAGCAGCCAAGATACAGGGGTAGGGTATGGCTACACCTTC.

The V gene is TRBV19, the J gene TRBJ1-1; D gene uncertain. The V gene lost 5 bases and the J gene lost 10 bases, with 14 bases spanning the gap. CDR3 length: 12 amino acids. Germline lookup yields CDR1 LNHDA and CDR2 SQIVND (reference sequence). CDR3 protein: CASSLQSAGAFF. The CDR3 region has the DNA TGTGCCAGTAGTCTACAGTCTGCGGGAGCTTTCTTT.

The rearrangement links TRBV28 to TRBJ2-5; TRBD2 agrees at 9 bases. The DNA end lines up better with TRBJ2-7; the J call may be wrong. This CDR3 contains 18 residues. Per germline, CDR1 MDHEN and CDR2 SYDVKM. The CDR3 coding sequence is TGTGCCAGCAGTTTATCAAGGATGGGACTAGCCGATACCTACGAGCAGTACTTC. Translating gives CASSLSRMGLADTYEQYF.

V gene TRBV20-1 combines with J gene TRBJ1-1; D is unclear. The germline V and J ends were trimmed by 3 bases and 5 bases, with 7 bases remaining between them. Germline V gene sequence: CDR1 DFQATT, CDR2 SNEGSKA (reference sequence). This CDR3 spans 11 amino acids. CDR3 residues: CSASLRTEAFF. Here the CDR3 DNA reads TGCAGTGCTAGTTTGAGGACTGAAGCTTTCTTT.